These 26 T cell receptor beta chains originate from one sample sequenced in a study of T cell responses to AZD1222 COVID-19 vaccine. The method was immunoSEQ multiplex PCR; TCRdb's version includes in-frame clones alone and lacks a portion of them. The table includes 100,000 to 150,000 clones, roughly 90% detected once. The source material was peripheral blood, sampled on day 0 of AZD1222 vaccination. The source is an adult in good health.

The CDR3 nucleotides are TGTGCCAGCAGTTTAACGGGACAGGGGAACTATGGCTACACCTTC. It is translated as CASSLTGQGNYGYTF. J is TRBJ1-2 and V is TRBV28; 10 positions agree with TRBD1. This CDR3 has 15 residues. Looked up from germline, CDR1 is MDHEN and CDR2 is SYDVKM. V shed 2 bases and J 2 bases; nucleotides not matched to a gene: 2.

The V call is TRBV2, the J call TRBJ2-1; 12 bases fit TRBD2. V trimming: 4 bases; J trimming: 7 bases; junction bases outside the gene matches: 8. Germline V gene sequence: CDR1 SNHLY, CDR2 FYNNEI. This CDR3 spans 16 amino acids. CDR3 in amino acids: CASSAQTSGRWNEQFF. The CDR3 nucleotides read TGTGCCAGCAGTGCTCAGACTAGCGGGAGATGGAATGAGCAGTTCTTC.

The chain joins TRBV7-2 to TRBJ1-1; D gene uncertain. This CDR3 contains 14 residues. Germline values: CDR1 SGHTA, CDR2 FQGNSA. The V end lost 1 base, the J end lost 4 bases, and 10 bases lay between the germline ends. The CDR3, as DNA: TGTGCCAGCAGCTTAGAAAAGCGGGTCACTGAAGCTTTCTTT. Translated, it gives CASSLEKRVTEAFF.

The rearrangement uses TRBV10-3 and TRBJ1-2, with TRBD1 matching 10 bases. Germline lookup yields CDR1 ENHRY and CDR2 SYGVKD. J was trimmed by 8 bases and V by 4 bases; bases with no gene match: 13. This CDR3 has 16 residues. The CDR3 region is CAISGLGSGTGDGYTF. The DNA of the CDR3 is TGTGCCATCAGTGGACTTGGTTCAGGGACAGGGGACGGCTACACCTTC.

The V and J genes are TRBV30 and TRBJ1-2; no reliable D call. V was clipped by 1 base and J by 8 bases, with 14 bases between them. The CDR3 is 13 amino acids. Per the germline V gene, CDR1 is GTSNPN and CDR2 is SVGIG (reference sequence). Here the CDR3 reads CAWSGYARGGYTF. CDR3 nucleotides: TGTGCCTGGAGTGGTTACGCCCGCGGGGGCTACACCTTC.

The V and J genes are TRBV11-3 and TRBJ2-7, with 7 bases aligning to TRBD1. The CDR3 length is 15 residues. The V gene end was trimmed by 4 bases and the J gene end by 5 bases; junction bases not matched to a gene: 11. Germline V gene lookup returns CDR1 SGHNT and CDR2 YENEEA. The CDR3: CASSSFNHDRDEQYF. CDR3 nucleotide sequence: TGTGCCAGCAGCTCCTTCAATCATGACAGGGACGAGCAGTACTTC.

This CDR3 is CATRDTNTEAFF. The CDR3 nucleotides are TGTGCCACCCGGGATACAAACACTGAAGCTTTCTTT. The chain carries TRBV24-1 and TRBJ1-1; D ambiguous. The CDR3 sequence is 12 residues long. V was clipped by 9 bases and J by 2 bases, with 9 bases between them. Per the germline V gene, CDR1 is KGHDR and CDR2 is SFDVKD.

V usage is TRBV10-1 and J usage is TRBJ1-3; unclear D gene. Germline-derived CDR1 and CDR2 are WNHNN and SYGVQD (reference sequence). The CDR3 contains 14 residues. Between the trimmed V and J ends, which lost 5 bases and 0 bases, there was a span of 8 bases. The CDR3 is CASSPTNSGNTIYF. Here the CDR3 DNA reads TGCGCCAGCAGTCCAACCAACTCTGGAAACACCATATATTTT.

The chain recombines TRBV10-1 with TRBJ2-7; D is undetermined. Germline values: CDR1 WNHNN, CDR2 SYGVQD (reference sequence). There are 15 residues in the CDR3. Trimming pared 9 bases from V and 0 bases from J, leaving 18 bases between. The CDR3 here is CARFLTRILSYEQYF. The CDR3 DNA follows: TGCGCCAGATTTTTAACTCGAATCCTCTCCTACGAGCAGTACTTC.

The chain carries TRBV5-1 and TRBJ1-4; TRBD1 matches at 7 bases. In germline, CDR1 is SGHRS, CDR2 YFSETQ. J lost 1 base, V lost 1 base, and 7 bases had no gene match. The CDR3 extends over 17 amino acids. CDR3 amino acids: CASSLSTGVGTNEKLFF. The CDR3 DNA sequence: TGCGCCAGCAGCTTGTCAACAGGGGTAGGAACTAATGAAAAACTGTTTTTT.

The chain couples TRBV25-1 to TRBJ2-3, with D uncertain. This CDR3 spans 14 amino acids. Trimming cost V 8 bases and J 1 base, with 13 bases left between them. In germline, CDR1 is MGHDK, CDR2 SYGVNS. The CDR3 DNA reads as TGTGCCAGCTCAGACTCACCCGGCACAGATACGCAGTATTTT. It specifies CASSDSPGTDTQYF.

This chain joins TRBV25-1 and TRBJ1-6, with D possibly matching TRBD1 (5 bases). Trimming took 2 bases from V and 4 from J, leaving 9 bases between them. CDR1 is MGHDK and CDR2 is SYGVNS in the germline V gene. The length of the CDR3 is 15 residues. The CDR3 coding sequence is TGTGCCAGCAGTGAACGGGGGATATATAATTCACCCCTCCACTTT. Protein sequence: CASSERGIYNSPLHF.

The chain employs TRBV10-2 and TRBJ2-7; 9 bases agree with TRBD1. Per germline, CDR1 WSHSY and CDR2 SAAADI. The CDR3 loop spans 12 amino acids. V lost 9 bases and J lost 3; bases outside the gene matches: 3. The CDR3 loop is CASRDRDYEQYF. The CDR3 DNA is TGCGCCAGTCGGGACAGGGACTACGAGCAGTACTTC.

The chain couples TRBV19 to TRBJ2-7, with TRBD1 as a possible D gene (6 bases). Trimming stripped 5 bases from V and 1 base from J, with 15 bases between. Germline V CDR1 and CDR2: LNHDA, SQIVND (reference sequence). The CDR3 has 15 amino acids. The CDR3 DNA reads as TGTGCCAGTAGTCCGGGCCCCACAGGGTCCTACGAGCAGTACTTC. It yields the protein CASSPGPTGSYEQYF.

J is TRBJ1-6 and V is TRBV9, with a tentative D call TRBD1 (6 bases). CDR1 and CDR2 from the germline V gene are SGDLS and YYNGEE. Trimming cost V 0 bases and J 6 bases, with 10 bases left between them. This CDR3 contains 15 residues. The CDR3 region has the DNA TGTGCCAGCAGCGTAGAAGGGGGAAGTAATTCACCCCTCCACTTT. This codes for CASSVEGGSNSPLHF.

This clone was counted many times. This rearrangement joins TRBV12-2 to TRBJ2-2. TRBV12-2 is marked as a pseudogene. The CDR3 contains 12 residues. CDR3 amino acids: CASRSESGELFF. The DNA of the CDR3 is TGTGCAAGTCGCTCAGAGTCCGGGGAGCTGTTTTTT.

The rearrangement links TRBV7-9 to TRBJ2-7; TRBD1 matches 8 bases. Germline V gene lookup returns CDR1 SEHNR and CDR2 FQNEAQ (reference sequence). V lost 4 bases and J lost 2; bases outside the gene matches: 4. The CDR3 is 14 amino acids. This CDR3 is CASSYRDRPYEQYF. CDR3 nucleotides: TGTGCCAGCAGCTACCGGGACAGGCCCTACGAGCAGTACTTC.

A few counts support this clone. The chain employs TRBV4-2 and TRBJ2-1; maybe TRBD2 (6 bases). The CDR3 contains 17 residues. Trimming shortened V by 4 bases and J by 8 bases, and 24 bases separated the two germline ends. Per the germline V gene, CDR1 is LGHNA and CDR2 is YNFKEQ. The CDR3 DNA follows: TGTGCCAGCAGCCCGGAGGAGGTGTCTAGCGAGGTCTATGAGCAGTTCTTC. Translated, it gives CASSPEEVSSEVYEQFF.

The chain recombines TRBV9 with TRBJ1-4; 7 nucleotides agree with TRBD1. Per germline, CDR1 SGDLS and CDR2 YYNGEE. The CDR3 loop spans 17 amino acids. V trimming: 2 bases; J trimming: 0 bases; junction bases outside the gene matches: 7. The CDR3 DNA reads TGTGCCAGCAGCGTTACCGGGACAGACGCAACTAATGAAAAACTGTTTTTT. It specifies CASSVTGTDATNEKLFF.

CDR3 loop: CASSRNRALTGETQYF. The CDR3 DNA reads as TGTGCCAGCAGTCGAAACCGGGCCCTAACTGGAGAGACCCAGTACTTC. The chain has TRBV7-9 and TRBJ2-5; no clear D gene. The CDR3 spans 16 residues. The germline V and J ends were trimmed by 6 bases and 4 bases, with 21 bases remaining between them. Germline V CDR1 and CDR2: SEHNR, FQNEAQ (reference sequence).

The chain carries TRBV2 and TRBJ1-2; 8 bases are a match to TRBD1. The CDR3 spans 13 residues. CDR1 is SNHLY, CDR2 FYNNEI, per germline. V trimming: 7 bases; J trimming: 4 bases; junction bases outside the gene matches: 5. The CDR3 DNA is TGTGCCAGCAATTCGGACAGGGTCTATGGCTACACCTTC. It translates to CASNSDRVYGYTF.

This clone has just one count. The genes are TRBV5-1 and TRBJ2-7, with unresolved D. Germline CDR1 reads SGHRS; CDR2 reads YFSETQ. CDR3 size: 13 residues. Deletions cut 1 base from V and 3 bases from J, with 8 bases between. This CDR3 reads CASSLRYGYEQYF. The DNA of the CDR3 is TGCGCCAGCAGCTTGAGGTACGGCTACGAGCAGTACTTC. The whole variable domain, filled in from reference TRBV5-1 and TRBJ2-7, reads KAGVTQTPRYLIKTRGQQVTLSCSPISGHRSVSWYQQTPGQGLQFLFEYFSETQRNKGNFPGRFSGRQFSNSRSEMNVSTLELGDSALYLCASSLRYGYEQYFGPGTRLTVT.

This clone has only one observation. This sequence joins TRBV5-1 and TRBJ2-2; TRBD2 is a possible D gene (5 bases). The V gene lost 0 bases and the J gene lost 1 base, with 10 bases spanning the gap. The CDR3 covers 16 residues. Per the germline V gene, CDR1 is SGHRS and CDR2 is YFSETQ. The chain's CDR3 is CASSLVVALNTGELFF. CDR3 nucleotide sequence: TGCGCCAGCAGCTTGGTGGTAGCGTTGAACACCGGGGAGCTGTTTTTT.

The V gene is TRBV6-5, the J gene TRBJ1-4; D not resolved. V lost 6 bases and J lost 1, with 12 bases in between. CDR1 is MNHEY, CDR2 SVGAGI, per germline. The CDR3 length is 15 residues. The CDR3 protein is CASSSPAGTNEKLFF. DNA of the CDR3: TGTGCCAGCAGCTCTCCGGCAGGAACTAATGAAAAACTGTTTTTT.

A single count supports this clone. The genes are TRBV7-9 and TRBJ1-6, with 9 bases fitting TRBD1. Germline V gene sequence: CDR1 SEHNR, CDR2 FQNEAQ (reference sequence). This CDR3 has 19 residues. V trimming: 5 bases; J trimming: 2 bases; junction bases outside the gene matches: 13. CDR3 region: CASSQTGGDILTYNSPLHF. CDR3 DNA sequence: TGTGCCAGCAGCCAGACAGGGGGTGACATTCTAACCTATAATTCACCCCTCCACTTT.

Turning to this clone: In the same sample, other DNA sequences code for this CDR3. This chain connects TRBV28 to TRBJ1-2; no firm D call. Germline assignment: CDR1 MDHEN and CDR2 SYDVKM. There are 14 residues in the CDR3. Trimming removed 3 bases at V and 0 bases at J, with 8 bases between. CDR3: CASSFSGTNYGYTF. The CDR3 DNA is TGTGCCAGCAGTTTTTCCGGAACTAACTATGGCTACACCTTC.